A single sample is the source of the 21 T cell receptor beta chains below, sequenced in a study of control samples from healthy donors and cancer patients. Clones were read by immunoSEQ multiplex PCR, and TCRdb kept only the in-frame ones, dropping some. The sample has approximately 170,000 clones, about nine tenths seen once. The sequencing input was blood. These TCRs come from a woman aged 25-40 years in good health.

The chain links TRBV5-1 to TRBJ1-2; the match to TRBD1 covers 8 bases. The CDR3 has 14 residues. Unmatched junction bases numbered 2, after V lost 4 bases and J lost 0 bases. CDR1 and CDR2 (germline): SGHRS, YFSETQ. For the CDR3, the DNA is TGCGCCAGCAGCGTGGGACAGGCTAACTATGGCTACACCTTC. Protein product: CASSVGQANYGYTF.

The CDR3 coding sequence is TGTGCCAGCAGTAATACCCTGAACACTGAAGCTTTCTTT. It specifies CASSNTLNTEAFF. V usage is TRBV6-5 and J usage is TRBJ1-1; D gene uncertain. Per germline, CDR1 MNHEY and CDR2 SVGAGI. The V gene lost 5 bases and the J gene lost 0 bases, with 7 bases spanning the gap. The CDR3 spans 13 residues.

The V gene is TRBV2, the J gene TRBJ1-4; D is unresolved. Germline CDR1 reads SNHLY; CDR2 reads FYNNEI. The germline V and J ends were trimmed by 7 bases and 7 bases, with 19 bases remaining between them. CDR3 size: 15 residues. The CDR3 DNA sequence: TGTGCCAGCACTCAAGCGGGGAGGGATGGTGAAAAACTGTTTTTT. It is translated as CASTQAGRDGEKLFF.

The chain's CDR3 is CASSLDGRASYEQYF. CDR3 DNA sequence: TGTGCCAGCAGCTTAGACGGGAGGGCCTCATACGAGCAGTACTTC. V is TRBV7-9 and J is TRBJ2-7; 8 positions agree with TRBD2. Germline assignment: CDR1 SEHNR and CDR2 FQNEAQ (reference sequence). The CDR3 spans 15 residues. J was trimmed by 4 bases and V by 1 base; bases with no gene match: 6.

The CDR3 nucleotides are TGTGCCAGCAGTGAATACGGGGCCAGGGCGGGAAACACCATATATTTT. Protein sequence: CASSEYGARAGNTIYF. The chain links TRBV25-1 to TRBJ1-3, with D possibly matching TRBD1 (5 bases). V lost 0 bases to trimming and J lost 4 bases, with 13 bases between them. From germline, CDR1 is MGHDK and CDR2 SYGVNS. CDR3 size: 16 residues. The full variable domain, completed using reference TRBV25-1 and TRBJ1-3, is EADIYQTPRYLVIGTGKKITLECSQTMGHDKMYWYQQDPGMELHLIHYSYGVNSTEKGDLSSESTVSRIRTEHFPLTLESARPSHTSQYLCASSEYGARAGNTIYFGEGSWLTVV.

The rearrangement joins TRBV3-1 (or the pseudogene TRBV3-2) to TRBJ2-3, with 12 bases lining up with TRBD2. The CDR3 is 18 amino acids. CDR1 and CDR2 (germline): LGHDT, YNNKEL (reference sequence). The V and J ends lost 1 base and 3 bases, in that order; junction bases with no gene match: 8. DNA of the CDR3: TGTGCCAGCAGCCAAGGTGCGACTAGCGGGAGTGGGACAGATACGCAGTATTTT. Protein product: CASSQGATSGSGTDTQYF.

In its sample, this clone was seen many times. The V gene is TRBV21-1, the J gene TRBJ2-7; whether TRBD1, the table's D call, matches the DNA was not checked. TRBV21-1 is designated a pseudogene. CDR3 length: 14 amino acids. CDR3 bases: TGTGCCAGCAGCAGGGGCAGGGCCACCTACGAGCAGTACTTC. This encodes CASSRGRATYEQYF.

The chain links TRBV9 to TRBJ1-3, with D maybe TRBD1 (6 bases). Trimming pared 0 bases from V and 2 bases from J, leaving 9 bases between. The germline gives CDR1 SGDLS, CDR2 YYNGEE. The CDR3 has 15 amino acids. In DNA form, the CDR3 reads TGTGCCAGCAGCGTAGTCGGGACAACTGGAAACACCATATATTTT. It encodes CASSVVGTTGNTIYF.

The chain has TRBV5-1 and TRBJ2-6, with D tentatively TRBD1 or TRBD2 (6 bases each). The V end lost 2 bases, the J end lost 4 bases, and 10 bases lay between the germline ends. Germline-derived CDR1 and CDR2 are SGHRS and YFSETQ. The CDR3 totals 15 residues. The CDR3 here is CASSLPGAGANVLTF. The CDR3 DNA reads TGCGCCAGCAGCTTACCGGGGGCGGGGGCCAACGTCCTGACTTTC.

This sequence joins TRBV4-1 and TRBJ1-6, with TRBD1 identical over 7 bases. The J segment lost 7 bases and the V segment lost 6 bases, leaving 3 bases of the junction unmatched. CDR3 length: 13 residues. The germline CDR1 and CDR2 sequences are MGHRA and YSYEKL. The CDR3 sequence is CASRGQTNSPLHF. The CDR3 DNA reads TGCGCCAGCAGGGGACAGACGAATTCACCCCTCCACTTT.

On this clone: Other nucleotide sequences from this sample produce the same CDR3. The chain carries TRBV19 and TRBJ2-5, with TRBD2 identical over 7 bases. This CDR3 has 13 residues. Germline CDR1 and CDR2: LNHDA and SQIVND (reference sequence). The junction had 2 bases not matched to a gene; V was cut back by 3 bases and J by 4 bases. The CDR3 nucleotides read TGTGCCAGTAGTATTGGGGGGGTAGAGACCCAGTACTTC. Encoded protein: CASSIGGVETQYF.

The CDR3 region has the DNA TGTGCCAGCAGCTTAACCGGCATTGGAAACACCATATATTTT. It is translated as CASSLTGIGNTIYF. The chain links TRBV7-3 to TRBJ1-3; D remains unclear. Trimming removed 0 bases from V and 3 bases from J, with 6 bases in between. CDR1 SGHTA and CDR2 FQGTGA come from the germline V gene. The CDR3 covers 14 residues.

This chain connects TRBV5-6 to TRBJ2-1, with 10 bases identical to TRBD2. CDR1 SGHDT and CDR2 YYEEEE come from the germline V gene. This CDR3 has 16 residues. V lost 0 bases, J lost 2 bases, and 2 bases stayed unmatched. The CDR3 sequence is CASSLALAGAYNEQFF. The CDR3, as DNA: TGTGCCAGCAGCTTGGCCCTAGCGGGGGCCTACAATGAGCAGTTCTTC.

The chain is built from TRBV18 and TRBJ2-3; the D gene could be TRBD1 or TRBD2 (7 bases each). The V gene's germline CDR1 is KGHSH and CDR2 LQKENI. This CDR3 is 16 amino acids long. The V end was cut by 3 bases, the J end by 1 base, with 14 bases between. In nucleotides, the CDR3 is TGTGCCAGCTCACCCATCTCAGGGGGGGGCACAGATACGCAGTATTTT. Translated: CASSPISGGGTDTQYF.

The chain carries TRBV30 and TRBJ1-6, with D possibly matching TRBD1 (6 bases). This CDR3 has 14 amino acids. CDR1 and CDR2 from the germline V gene are GTSNPN and SVGIG (reference sequence). Trimming stripped 2 bases from V and 4 bases from J, with 9 bases between. The CDR3 DNA follows: TGTGCCTGGAGTATCAGGGGATATAATTCACCCCTCCACTTT. As protein: CAWSIRGYNSPLHF.

The chain combines TRBV28 with TRBJ1-1; possible D gene TRBD1, 6 bases. The germline CDR1 and CDR2 sequences are MDHEN and SYDVKM. V was pared by 1 base and J by 7 bases, with 10 bases between. The CDR3 sequence is 13 residues long. CDR3 bases: TGTGCCAGCAGTTTATTGACAGGTAATGAAGCTTTCTTT. This gives the protein CASSLLTGNEAFF.

In its sample, this clone was seen a few times. The V and J genes are TRBV7-9 and TRBJ1-1; TRBD1 agrees at 7 bases. The V segment lost 2 bases and the J segment 4 bases; nucleotides outside the gene matches: 4. This CDR3 has 14 residues. CDR1 SEHNR and CDR2 FQNEAQ come from the germline V gene (reference sequence). The CDR3 coding sequence is TGTGCCAGCAGCTTAAGTGCAGGGGGCACTGAAGCTTTCTTT. The encoded protein is CASSLSAGGTEAFF.

The chain is built from TRBV9 and TRBJ2-2; a possible D gene is TRBD1 (7 bases). This CDR3 has 13 amino acids. The germline gives CDR1 SGDLS, CDR2 YYNGEE. The V and J ends lost 3 bases and 5 bases respectively, with 8 bases between them. The CDR3 nucleotides are TGTGCCAGCAGCGCAGGGGGGACCGGGGAGCTGTTTTTT. Protein: CASSAGGTGELFF.

This chain uses TRBV7-9 with TRBJ2-1, with D possibly matching TRBD1 (6 bases). Per the germline V gene, CDR1 is SEHNR and CDR2 is FQNEAQ (reference sequence). This CDR3 spans 14 amino acids. Between the trimmed V and J ends, which lost 0 bases and 4 bases, there was a span of 7 bases. CDR3 protein: CASSLAGAYNEQFF. The CDR3 coding sequence is TGTGCCAGCAGCTTAGCGGGGGCGTACAATGAGCAGTTCTTC.

This clone was seen only once. The genes are TRBV7-9 and TRBJ2-5; TRBD2 matches 10 bases. CDR1 and CDR2 from the germline V gene are SEHNR and FQNEAQ (reference sequence). This CDR3 spans 14 amino acids. Losses at the gene ends were 4 bases for V and 5 bases for J; bases not matched to a gene: 4. CDR3 sequence reads: CASSSSGRGETQYF. In nucleotides, the CDR3 is TGTGCCAGCAGCTCTAGCGGGAGAGGGGAGACCCAGTACTTC.

This chain links TRBV6-4 with TRBJ2-2, with 8 bases that match TRBD1. Trimming took 4 bases from V and 1 from J; bases not matched to a gene: 5. Per the germline V gene, CDR1 is MRHNA and CDR2 is SNTAGT. CDR3 length equals 16 residues. The CDR3, as DNA: TGTGCCAGCAGTGCCACCGGGACAGGGAACACCGGGGAGCTGTTTTTT. It is translated as CASSATGTGNTGELFF.